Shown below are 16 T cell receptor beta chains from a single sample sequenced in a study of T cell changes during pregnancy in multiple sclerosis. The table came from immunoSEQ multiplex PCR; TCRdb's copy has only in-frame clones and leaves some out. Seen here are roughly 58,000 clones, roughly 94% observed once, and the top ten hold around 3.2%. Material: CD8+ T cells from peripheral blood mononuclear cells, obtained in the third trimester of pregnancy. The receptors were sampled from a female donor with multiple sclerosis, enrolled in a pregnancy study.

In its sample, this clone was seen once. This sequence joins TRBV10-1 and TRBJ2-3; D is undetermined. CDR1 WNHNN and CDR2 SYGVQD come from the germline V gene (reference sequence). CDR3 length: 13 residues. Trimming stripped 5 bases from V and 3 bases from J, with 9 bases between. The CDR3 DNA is TGCGCCAGCAGTAACCCCCGGACAGATACGCAGTATTTT. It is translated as CASSNPRTDTQYF.

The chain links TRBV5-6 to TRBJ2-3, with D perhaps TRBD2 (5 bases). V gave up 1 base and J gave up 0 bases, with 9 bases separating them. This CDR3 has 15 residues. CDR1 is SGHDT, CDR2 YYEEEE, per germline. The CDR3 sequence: CASSLRGGSTDTQYF. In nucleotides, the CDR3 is TGTGCCAGCAGCTTGCGCGGCGGGAGCACAGATACGCAGTATTTT.

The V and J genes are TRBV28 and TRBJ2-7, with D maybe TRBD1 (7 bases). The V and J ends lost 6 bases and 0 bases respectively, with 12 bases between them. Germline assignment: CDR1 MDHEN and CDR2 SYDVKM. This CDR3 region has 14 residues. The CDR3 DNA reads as TGTGCCAGCAGCCTCCAGGGGGGCTCCTACGAGCAGTACTTC. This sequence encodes CASSLQGGSYEQYF.

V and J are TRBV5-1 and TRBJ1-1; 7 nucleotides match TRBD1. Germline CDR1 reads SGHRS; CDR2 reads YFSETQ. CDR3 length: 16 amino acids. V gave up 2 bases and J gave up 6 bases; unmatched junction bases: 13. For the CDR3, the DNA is TGCGCCAGCAGCTTAGAGACCGGGACAGTTGTGGCTGAAGCTTTCTTT. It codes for CASSLETGTVVAEAFF.

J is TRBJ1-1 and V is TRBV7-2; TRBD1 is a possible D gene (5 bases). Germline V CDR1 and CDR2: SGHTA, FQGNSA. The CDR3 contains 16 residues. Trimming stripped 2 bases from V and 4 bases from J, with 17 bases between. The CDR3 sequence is CASSLRGSPWGTEAFF. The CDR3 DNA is TGTGCCAGCAGCTTAAGGGGTTCCCCCTGGGGCACTGAAGCTTTCTTT. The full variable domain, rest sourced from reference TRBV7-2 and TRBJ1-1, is GAGVSQSPSNKVTEKGKDVELRCDPISGHTALYWYRQSLGQGLEFLIYFQGNSAPDKSGLPSDRFSAERTGGSVSTLTIQRTQQEDSAVYLCASSLRGSPWGTEAFFGQGTRLTVV.

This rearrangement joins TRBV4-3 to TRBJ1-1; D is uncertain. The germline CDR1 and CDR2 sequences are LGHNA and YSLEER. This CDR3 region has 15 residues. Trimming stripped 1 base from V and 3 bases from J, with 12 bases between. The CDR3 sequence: CASSQGTGLYTEAFF. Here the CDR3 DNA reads TGCGCCAGCAGCCAAGGGACCGGACTTTACACTGAAGCTTTCTTT.

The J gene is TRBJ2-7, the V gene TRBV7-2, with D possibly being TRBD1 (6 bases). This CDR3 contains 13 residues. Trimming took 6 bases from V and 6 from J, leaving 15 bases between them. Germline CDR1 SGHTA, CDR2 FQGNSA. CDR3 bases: TGTGCCAGCAGGGCAGGGGTGTCGAGCGAGCAGTACTTC. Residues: CASRAGVSSEQYF.

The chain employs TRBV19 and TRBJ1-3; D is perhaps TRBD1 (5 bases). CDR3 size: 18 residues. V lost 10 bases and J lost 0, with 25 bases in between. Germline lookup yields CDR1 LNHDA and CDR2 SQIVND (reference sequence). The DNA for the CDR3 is TGTGCCACTTATATTGGGGTGGGCAGGGCTTGCTCTGGAAACACCATATATTTT. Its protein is CATYIGVGRACSGNTIYF.

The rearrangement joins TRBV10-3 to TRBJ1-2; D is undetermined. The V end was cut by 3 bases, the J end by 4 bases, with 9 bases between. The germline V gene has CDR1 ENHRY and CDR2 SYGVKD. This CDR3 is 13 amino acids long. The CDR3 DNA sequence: TGTGCCATCAGTGAAGAGGGTTCCTATGGCTACACCTTC. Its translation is CAISEEGSYGYTF.

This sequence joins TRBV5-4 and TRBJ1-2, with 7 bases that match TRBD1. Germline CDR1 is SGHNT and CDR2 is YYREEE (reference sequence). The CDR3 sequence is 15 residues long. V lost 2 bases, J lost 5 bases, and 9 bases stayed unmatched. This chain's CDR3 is CASSLSDRARYGYTF. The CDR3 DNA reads TGTGCCAGCAGCTTATCAGACAGGGCGCGATATGGCTACACCTTC.

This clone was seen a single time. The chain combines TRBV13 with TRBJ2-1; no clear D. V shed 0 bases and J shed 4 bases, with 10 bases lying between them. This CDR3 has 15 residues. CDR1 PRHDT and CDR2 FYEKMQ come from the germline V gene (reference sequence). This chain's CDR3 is CASSLGAALYNEQFF. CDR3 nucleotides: TGTGCCAGCAGCTTAGGGGCGGCACTATACAATGAGCAGTTCTTC.

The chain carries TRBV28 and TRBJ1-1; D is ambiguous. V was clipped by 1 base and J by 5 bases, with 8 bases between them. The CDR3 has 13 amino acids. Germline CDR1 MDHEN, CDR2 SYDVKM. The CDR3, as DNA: TGTGCCAGCAGTTTATTACCCAGTACTGAAGCTTTCTTT. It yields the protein CASSLLPSTEAFF.

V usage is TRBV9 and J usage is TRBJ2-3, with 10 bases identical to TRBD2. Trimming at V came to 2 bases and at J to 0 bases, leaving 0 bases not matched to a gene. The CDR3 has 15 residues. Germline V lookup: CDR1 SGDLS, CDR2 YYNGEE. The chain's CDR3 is CASSVTSGSTDTQYF. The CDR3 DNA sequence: TGTGCCAGCAGCGTGACTAGCGGGAGCACAGATACGCAGTATTTT.

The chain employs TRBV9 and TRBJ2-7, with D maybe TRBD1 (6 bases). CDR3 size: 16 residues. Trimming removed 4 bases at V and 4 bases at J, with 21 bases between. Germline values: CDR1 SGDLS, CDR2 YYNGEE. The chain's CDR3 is CASSPIPTGPVYEQYF. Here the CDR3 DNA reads TGTGCCAGCAGCCCTATTCCGACAGGCCCCGTATACGAGCAGTACTTC. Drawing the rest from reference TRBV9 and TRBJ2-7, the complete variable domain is DSGVTQTPKHLITATGQRVTLRCSPRSGDLSVYWYQQSLDQGLQFLIQYYNGEERAKGNILERFSAQQFPDLHSELNLSSLELGDSALYFCASSPIPTGPVYEQYFGPGTRLTVT.

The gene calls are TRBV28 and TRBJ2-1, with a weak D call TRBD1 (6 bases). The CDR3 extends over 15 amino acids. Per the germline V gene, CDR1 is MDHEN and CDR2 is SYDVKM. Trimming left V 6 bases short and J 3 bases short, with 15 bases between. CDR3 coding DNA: TGTGCCAGCAGCCTCCAGGGGATCCGCTACAATGAGCAGTTCTTC. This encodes CASSLQGIRYNEQFF.

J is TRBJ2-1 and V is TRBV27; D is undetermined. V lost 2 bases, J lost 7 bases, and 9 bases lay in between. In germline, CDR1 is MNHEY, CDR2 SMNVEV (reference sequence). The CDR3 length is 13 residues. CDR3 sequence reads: CASSLNSANEQFF. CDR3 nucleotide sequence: TGTGCCAGCAGTTTAAACTCCGCAAATGAGCAGTTCTTC.